This T cell receptor beta chain was observed in a study of blood T cell repertoires in COVID-19. The wider study: The study drew acute and convalescent COVID-19 samples from the United States, Italy and Spain. The analysed material was cDNA or gDNA that came from T cells, B-cell-depleted T cells, or PBMCs.

Authors' methods: From reference gene primer amplification, estimates of nucleated cell counts were derived. Method: immunoSEQ multiplex PCR; TCRdb's copy keeps in-frame clones and lacks some. V and J calls and clone size are copied from that table; D and trimming were computed from the DNA. This sample has approximately 50,000 clones; over 75% occur once, and the top ten carry roughly 7%. Material: peripheral blood. This sequence was found in an older man with active COVID-19.

The CDR3 spells CASSLTGARVYGYTF. As DNA, the CDR3 is TGTGCCAGCAGCTTGACAGGGGCCAGGGTCTATGGCTACACCTTC. The chain carries TRBV7-2 and TRBJ1-2, with 8 nucleotides matching TRBD1. Germline loops: CDR1 SGHTA, CDR2 FQGNSA. This CDR3 has 15 residues. The V gene end was trimmed by 3 bases and the J gene end by 4 bases; junction bases not matched to a gene: 7.